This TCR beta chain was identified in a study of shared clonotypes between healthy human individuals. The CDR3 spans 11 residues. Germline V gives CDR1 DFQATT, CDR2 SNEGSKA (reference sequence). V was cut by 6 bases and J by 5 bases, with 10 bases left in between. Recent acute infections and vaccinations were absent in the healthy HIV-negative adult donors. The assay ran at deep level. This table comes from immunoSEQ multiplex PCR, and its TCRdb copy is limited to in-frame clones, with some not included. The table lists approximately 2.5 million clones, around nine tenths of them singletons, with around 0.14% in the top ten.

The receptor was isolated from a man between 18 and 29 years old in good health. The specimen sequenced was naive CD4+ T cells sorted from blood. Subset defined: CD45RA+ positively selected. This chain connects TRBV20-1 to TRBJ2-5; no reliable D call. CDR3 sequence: CSARHLETQYF. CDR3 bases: TGCAGTGCCCGGCACCTCGAGACCCAGTACTTC.